The rows below give T cell receptor beta chains drawn from one sample of a study of cytomegalovirus exposure and HLA in healthy donors. Here immunoSEQ multiplex PCR was the method, and the copy in TCRdb shows in-frame clones only, minus some. The sample shows roughly 80,000 clones, around 81% of them seen only once. Sequencing used PBMCs. These receptors all come from a woman aged 30 to 39 in good health and CMV-seronegative. Both conserved end residues are part of each CDR3. The D gene is left open where the match is weak. Rows may omit the clone size; those that give it use once, few, many or a size class.

D gene,J gene,V gene,clone size,CDR3 DNA,CDR3 protein
TRBD2,TRBJ2-1,TRBV4-2,NA,TGTGCCAGCAGCCAAGATACCGAAGCGGGAGGTGGGAATGAGCAGTTCTTC,CASSQDTEAGGGNEQFF
NA,TRBJ2-7,TRBV4-1,NA,TGCGCCAGCAGCCATCGGACAGGAGGGGCCTACGAGCAGTACTTC,CASSHRTGGAYEQYF
NA,TRBJ2-1,TRBV28,NA,TGTGCCAGCAGTTCCTACAGTCCCGACTCCTACAATGAGCAGTTCTTC,CASSSYSPDSYNEQFF
NA,TRBJ1-2,TRBV5-1,NA,TGCGCCAGCAGCAGTCCCGGGTCTAACTATGGCTACACCTTC,CASSSPGSNYGYTF
TRBD1,TRBJ2-1,TRBV18,NA,TGTGCCAGCTCACCGCCCGGGACAGGGCCCAATGAGCAGTTCTTC,CASSPPGTGPNEQFF
NA,TRBJ2-5,TRBV5-1,NA,TGCGCCAGCAGCTTGGGTATGGGGGCTCAAGAGACCCAGTACTTC,CASSLGMGAQETQYF
NA,TRBJ2-1,TRBV5-1,NA,TGCGCCAGCAGCTTGGCAGGGGTTGAGCAGTTCTTC,CASSLAGVEQFF
NA,TRBJ2-1,TRBV4-3,NA,TGCGCCAGCAGCCAAGATTCGCGGTACAATGAGCAGTTCTTC,CASSQDSRYNEQFF
TRBD1,TRBJ1-2,TRBV2,NA,TGTGCCAGCAGGGGGACAGGCCCAAACTATGGCTACACCTTC,CASRGTGPNYGYTF
NA,TRBJ2-6,TRBV5-4,NA,TGTGCCAGCAGCTTAGGCCAGGGAATCTCTGGGGCCAACGTCCTGACTTTC,CASSLGQGISGANVLTF
NA,TRBJ1-3,TRBV28,NA,TGTGCCAGCAGTTTGGACAGCCACAACACCATATATTTT,CASSLDSHNTIYF
TRBD2,TRBJ2-7,TRBV5-1,NA,TGCGCCAGCAGCTTGAGGCGGGAGTTCGAGCAGTACTTC,CASSLRREFEQYF
NA,TRBJ1-2,TRBV13,NA,TGTGCCAGCAGCTTAGGCGGGGTTGGCTACACCTTC,CASSLGGVGYTF
NA,TRBJ2-1,TRBV11-3,NA,TGTGCCAGCAGCTTAGAGGCAGGGTTCGGCAATGAGCAGTTCTTC,CASSLEAGFGNEQFF
NA,TRBJ1-3,TRBV15,once,TGTGCCACCAGCAGAGATCTAAGGTCCGCGGTGGAATTT,CATSRDLRSAVEF
NA,TRBJ1-5,TRBV15,once,TGTGCCACCAGCAGGGGCTCGCTGGATAGCAATCAGCCCCAGCATTTT,CATSRGSLDSNQPQHF
NA,TRBJ2-7,TRBV7-2,NA,TGTGCCAGCACCCAGTTTACCGGGGGGCTTTACGAGCAGTACTTC,CASTQFTGGLYEQYF
NA,TRBJ2-7,TRBV7-9,NA,TGTGCCAGCAGCTTAGTGGGAGGCTACGAGCAGTACTTC,CASSLVGGYEQYF
TRBD1,TRBJ1-2,TRBV15,NA,TGTGCCACCAGCAGACAGGGACAGCGACATGGCTACACCTTC,CATSRQGQRHGYTF
NA,TRBJ1-5,TRBV6-5,few,TGTGCCAGCAGCCCACGAGGTTATAGCAATCAGCCCCAGCATTTT,CASSPRGYSNQPQHF
NA,TRBJ2-3,TRBV29-1,few,TGCAGCGCCCGGAGGGCCCCAGATACGCAGTATTTT,CSARRAPDTQYF
TRBD1,TRBJ2-7,TRBV11-2,once,TGTGCCAGCAGCTCTGTAATAGGACAGGGTACGTCCTACGAGCAGTACTTC,CASSSVIGQGTSYEQYF
NA,TRBJ1-2,TRBV6-5,NA,TGTGCCAGCACTAAGACCGGGGGGACTAACTATGGCTACACCTTC,CASTKTGGTNYGYTF
NA,TRBJ2-7,TRBV5-6,NA,TGTGCCAGCAGCTTGGGGTCAGACTACGAGCAGTACTTC,CASSLGSDYEQYF
TRBD2,TRBJ2-5,TRBV28,NA,TGTGCCAGCAGTTTCATGGGACTAGCGGGAGCCTCGGGCAGGGGAGAGCAGTACTTC,CASSFMGLAGASGRGEQYF
TRBD1,TRBJ2-1,TRBV27,NA,TGTGCCAGCACAACCCGGGACAGAGCCTACAATGAGCAGTTCTTC,CASTTRDRAYNEQFF
TRBD2,TRBJ2-1,TRBV6-4,NA,TGTGCCAGCAGTGACGCTAGCGGGACTTACAATGAGCAGTTCTTC,CASSDASGTYNEQFF
TRBD2,TRBJ2-7,TRBV11-2,NA,TGTGCCAGCAGCTTAGAGACTAGCGGACTCTCCTACGAGCAGTACTTC,CASSLETSGLSYEQYF
TRBD1,TRBJ1-6,TRBV25-1,once,TGTGCCAGCAGTTCGACAGGGGGAAATTCACCCCTCCACTTT,CASSSTGGNSPLHF
NA,TRBJ2-7,TRBV10-1,NA,TGCGCCAGCAGTGAGGGGAGCGGGTACTCCTACGAGCAGTACTTC,CASSEGSGYSYEQYF
TRBD2,TRBJ2-1,TRBV10-1,NA,TGCGCCAGCAATCCGGGAGGGGAACGCAATGAGCAGTTCTTC,CASNPGGERNEQFF
TRBD1,TRBJ2-5,TRBV2,NA,TGTGCCAGCAGTGAAGCCCCACCGGGACAGGCTTGGGAGACCCAGTACTTC,CASSEAPPGQAWETQYF
NA,TRBJ1-2,TRBV2,NA,TGTGCCAGCAGTGAAGGGGGCGCTTATGGCTACACCTTC,CASSEGGAYGYTF
NA,TRBJ1-1,TRBV5-8,few,TGTGCCAGCAGCTTGGCTGGCGGGTTT,CASSLAGGF
NA,TRBJ2-1,TRBV7-9,NA,TGTGCCAGCAGCCTCAAGTCCGGTGAGCAGTTCTTC,CASSLKSGEQFF
TRBD1,TRBJ1-1,TRBV28,NA,TGTGCCAGCAGACCCGGTTACGGGACAGGGAGGAGTTTTAGCACTGAAGCTTTCTTT,CASRPGYGTGRSFSTEAFF
NA,TRBJ2-4,TRBV10-3,NA,TGTGCCATCAGTGCCAATGAGGACATTCAGTACTTC,CAISANEDIQYF
NA,TRBJ2-7,TRBV19,few,TGTGCCAGTAGTATCGGACTACCCTACGAGCAGTACTTC,CASSIGLPYEQYF
NA,TRBJ2-7,TRBV18,NA,TGTGCCAGCTCCCACAGCTCCTACGAGCAGTACTTC,CASSHSSYEQYF
TRBD1,TRBJ2-3,TRBV7-2,NA,TGTGCCAGCAGCTCAGGGGGTAGATTGAATACGCAGTATTTT,CASSSGGRLNTQYF
NA,TRBJ1-2,TRBV27,NA,TGTGCCAGCAGTTTAAACTGGGGGCGCGGAGGCTACACCTTC,CASSLNWGRGGYTF
NA,TRBJ2-3,TRBV19,NA,TGTGCCAGTAGTATAGCCCTCAGTAGCACAGATACGCAGTATTTT,CASSIALSSTDTQYF
TRBD2,TRBJ2-3,TRBV2,NA,TGTGCCAGCAGTGATTTACCCCGACTAGCGGATCGCACAGATACGCAGTATTTT,CASSDLPRLADRTDTQYF
TRBD1,TRBJ1-1,TRBV5-6,NA,TGTGCCAGCAGCCGGGACAGGAGGTCGGAAGCTTTCTTT,CASSRDRRSEAFF
NA,TRBJ2-7,TRBV5-1,NA,TGCGCCAGCAGCTTGCGGGGGTCCTACGAGCAGTACTTC,CASSLRGSYEQYF
TRBD2,TRBJ2-1,TRBV5-1,NA,TGCGCCAGCAGCGAAACTTTAGCGGGACATGGAAACAATGAGCAGTTCTTC,CASSETLAGHGNNEQFF
TRBD1,TRBJ2-7,TRBV4-1,NA,TGCGCCAGCAGCCAGACGGGACAGAGGAACTACGAGCAGTACTTC,CASSQTGQRNYEQYF
TRBD1,TRBJ1-2,TRBV13,NA,TGTGCCAGCAGCCGGGGACAGCAAAAAAACTATGGCTACACCTTC,CASSRGQQKNYGYTF
TRBD2,TRBJ2-1,TRBV7-3,NA,TGTGCCAGCAGCCCTCTAGCGGGAGGATCCTACAATGAGCAGTTCTTC,CASSPLAGGSYNEQFF
NA,TRBJ1-4,TRBV6-1,NA,TGTGCCAGCAGTGAACAGGAGGGATGGAGTGAAAAACTGTTTTTT,CASSEQEGWSEKLFF
NA,TRBJ1-2,TRBV10-3,NA,TGTGCCATCAGCCTCAGGGAACATGGCCACACCTTC,CAISLREHGHTF
TRBD2,TRBJ2-2,TRBV15,NA,TGTGCCACCGCGAGGGTAGCGGGAGAGGGGACCGGGGAGCTGTTTTTT,CATARVAGEGTGELFF
TRBD1,TRBJ1-5,TRBV28,once,TGTGCCAGCAGCGGACAGGGGGGTCGCAATCAGCCCCAGCATTTT,CASSGQGGRNQPQHF
NA,TRBJ1-2,TRBV6-6,few,TGTGCCAGCAGTTACTCGTATTCGTATGGCTACACCTTC,CASSYSYSYGYTF
NA,TRBJ1-1,TRBV27,NA,TGTGCCAGCAGTTTACAAGGCAGGGTGAGGACTGAAGCTTTCTTT,CASSLQGRVRTEAFF
NA,TRBJ1-2,TRBV18,NA,TGTGCCAGCTCACCATGGGCAGACAACTATGGCTACACCTTC,CASSPWADNYGYTF
TRBD1,TRBJ1-1,TRBV6-1,NA,TGTGCCAGCAGTTTGGAGACAGGGCAGGAAGCTTTCTTT,CASSLETGQEAFF